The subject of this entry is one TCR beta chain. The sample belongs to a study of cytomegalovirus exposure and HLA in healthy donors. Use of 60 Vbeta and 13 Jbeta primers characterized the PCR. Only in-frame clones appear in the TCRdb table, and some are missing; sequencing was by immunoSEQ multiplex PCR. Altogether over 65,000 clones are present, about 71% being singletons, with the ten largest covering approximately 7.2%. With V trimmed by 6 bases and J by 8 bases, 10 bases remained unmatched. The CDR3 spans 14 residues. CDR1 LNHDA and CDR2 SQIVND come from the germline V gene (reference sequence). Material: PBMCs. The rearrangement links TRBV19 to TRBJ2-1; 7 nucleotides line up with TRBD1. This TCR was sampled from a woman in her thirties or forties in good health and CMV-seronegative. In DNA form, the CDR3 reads TGTGCCAGTAGCCGACGACAGGGTATTGATGAGCAGTTCTTC. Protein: CASSRRQGIDEQFF. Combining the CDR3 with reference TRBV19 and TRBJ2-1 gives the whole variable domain DGGITQSPKYLFRKEGQNVTLSCEQNLNHDAMYWYRQDPGQGLRLIYYSQIVNDFQKGDIAEGYSVSREKKESFPLTVTSAQKNPTAFYLCASSRRQGIDEQFFGPGTRLTVL.